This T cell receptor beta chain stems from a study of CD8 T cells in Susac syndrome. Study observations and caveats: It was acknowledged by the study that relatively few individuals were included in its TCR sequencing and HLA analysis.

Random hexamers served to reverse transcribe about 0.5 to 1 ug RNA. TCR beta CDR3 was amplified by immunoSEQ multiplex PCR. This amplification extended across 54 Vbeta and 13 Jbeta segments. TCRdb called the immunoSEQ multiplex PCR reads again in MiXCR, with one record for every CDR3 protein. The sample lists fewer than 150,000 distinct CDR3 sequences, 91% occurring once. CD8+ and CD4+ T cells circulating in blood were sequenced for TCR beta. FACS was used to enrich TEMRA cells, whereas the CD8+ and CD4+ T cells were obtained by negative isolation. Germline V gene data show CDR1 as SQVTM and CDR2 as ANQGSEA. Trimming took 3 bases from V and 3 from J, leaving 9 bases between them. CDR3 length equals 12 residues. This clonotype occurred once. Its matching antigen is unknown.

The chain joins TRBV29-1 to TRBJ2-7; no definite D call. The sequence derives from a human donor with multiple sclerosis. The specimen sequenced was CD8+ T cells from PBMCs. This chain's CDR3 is CSVEIANYEQYF. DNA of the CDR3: TGCAGCGTTGAGATTGCAAACTACGAGCAGTACTTC.